Listed below are T cell receptor beta chains from one sample, sequenced in a study of glioma-infiltrating T cells. TCRdb passed the multiplex PCR reads through MiXCR, listing each CDR3 protein once. Of around 140,000 distinct CDR3 sequences in the sample, approximately 40% were seen once. Sequencing was carried out using glioma tissue, nonneoplastic brain tissue, or PBMCs (not recorded which). The origin of the receptors is a human donor with low-grade glioma or glioblastoma, undergoing nonglioma brain surgery, or in good health (not recorded which). CDR3s include the opening cysteine and the closing phenylalanine or tryptophan. A D gene is named only where the DNA matches it firmly. Size values are once, few and many counts, or a class for expanded clones, and some rows have none.

v_call: TRBV7-9
d_call: .
j_call: TRBJ1-1
clone_size: few
cdr3_nt: TGTGCCAGCAGCCCTGTTGGGGGGGGCCAGACTGAAGCTTTCTTT
cdr3_aa: CASSPVGGGQTEAFF

v_call: TRBV6-6
d_call: .
j_call: TRBJ2-3
clone_size: .
cdr3_nt: TGTGCCAGCAGTTACTCGGGCAAAAGCACAGATACGCAGTATTTT
cdr3_aa: CASSYSGKSTDTQYF

v_call: TRBV27
d_call: TRBD1
j_call: TRBJ2-5
clone_size: few
cdr3_nt: TGTGCCAGCAGGCGAACAGGGGAGCAAGAGACCCAGTACTTC
cdr3_aa: CASRRTGEQETQYF

v_call: TRBV12-3/TRBV12-4
d_call: .
j_call: TRBJ1-2
clone_size: .
cdr3_nt: TGTGCCAGCAGCTCACAGGTTTTTGGCTACACCTTC
cdr3_aa: CASSSQVFGYTF

v_call: TRBV20-1
d_call: TRBD2
j_call: TRBJ2-6
clone_size: .
cdr3_nt: TGCAGTGCTCGAACCGGGACTAGGGTCGCTCTCTCTGGGGCCAACGTCCTGACTTTC
cdr3_aa: CSARTGTRVALSGANVLTF

v_call: TRBV6-6
d_call: .
j_call: TRBJ2-2
clone_size: few
cdr3_nt: TGTGCCAGCAGTTACTTTGCGGGGACCGGGGAGCTGTTTTTT
cdr3_aa: CASSYFAGTGELFF

v_call: TRBV6-6
d_call: .
j_call: TRBJ2-7
clone_size: .
cdr3_nt: TGTGCCAGCAGTTACTCTTTAGGCAGAAGCTACGAGCAGTACTTC
cdr3_aa: CASSYSLGRSYEQYF

v_call: TRBV24-1
d_call: TRBD2
j_call: TRBJ2-1
clone_size: .
cdr3_nt: TGTGCCACCAGTGACTGGCAGACTAGCGGGAGGGCAGGAGAGCAGTTCTTC
cdr3_aa: CATSDWQTSGRAGEQFF

v_call: TRBV27
d_call: .
j_call: TRBJ1-4
clone_size: once
cdr3_nt: TGTGCCAGCAGTCCCCCGTCGGGGGGGGGAAAACTGTTTTTT
cdr3_aa: CASSPPSGGGKLFF

v_call: TRBV28
d_call: .
j_call: TRBJ2-2
clone_size: few
cdr3_nt: TGTGCCAGCAGCCGGAGGACCGGGGAGCTGTTTTTT
cdr3_aa: CASSRRTGELFF

v_call: TRBV6-1
d_call: TRBD1
j_call: TRBJ2-7
clone_size: .
cdr3_nt: TGTGCCAGCAGCCAAGACAGGGGTTTTTCCTACGAGCAGTACTTC
cdr3_aa: CASSQDRGFSYEQYF

v_call: TRBV20-1
d_call: .
j_call: TRBJ2-7
clone_size: .
cdr3_nt: TGCAGTGCTAGAACTACAAACGAGCAGTACTTC
cdr3_aa: CSARTTNEQYF

v_call: TRBV20-1
d_call: TRBD1
j_call: TRBJ1-3
clone_size: many
cdr3_nt: TGCAGTGCTTGGACAGGCTCTGGAAACACCATATATTTT
cdr3_aa: CSAWTGSGNTIYF

v_call: TRBV28
d_call: .
j_call: TRBJ2-1
clone_size: .
cdr3_nt: TGTGCCAGCAGTTTATGGCAAAGCGGCCTTACCTACAATGAGCAGTTCTTC
cdr3_aa: CASSLWQSGLTYNEQFF

v_call: TRBV28
d_call: TRBD1
j_call: TRBJ2-5
clone_size: .
cdr3_nt: TGTGCCAGCAGTCCCCAGGGGGTTGAGACCCAGTACTTC
cdr3_aa: CASSPQGVETQYF

v_call: TRBV14
d_call: .
j_call: TRBJ2-3
clone_size: few
cdr3_nt: TGTGCCAGCAGTCAAGGGATCCGAGATACGCAGTATTTT
cdr3_aa: CASSQGIRDTQYF

v_call: TRBV7-9
d_call: TRBD2
j_call: TRBJ2-7
clone_size: once
cdr3_nt: TGTGCCAGCAGCCAGCTAGCGGGAGGGCCTGAGTACGAGCAGTACTTC
cdr3_aa: CASSQLAGGPEYEQYF

v_call: TRBV15
d_call: TRBD2
j_call: TRBJ2-1
clone_size: .
cdr3_nt: TGTGCCACCAGCAGAGGCCTAGCGGTCTACAATGAGCAGTTCTTC
cdr3_aa: CATSRGLAVYNEQFF

v_call: TRBV6-1
d_call: .
j_call: TRBJ2-5
clone_size: few
cdr3_nt: TGTGCCAGCAGTGCCACTAGAGTGGAGACCCAGTACTTC
cdr3_aa: CASSATRVETQYF

v_call: TRBV6-2/TRBV6-3
d_call: .
j_call: TRBJ2-7
clone_size: few
cdr3_nt: TGTGCCAGCAAGATCAGAGCGGGTCGCTACGAGCAGTACTTC
cdr3_aa: CASKIRAGRYEQYF

v_call: TRBV28
d_call: .
j_call: TRBJ1-2
clone_size: few
cdr3_nt: TGTGCCAGCAGTGCCCGGGACGCGAAAAGCGGTGGCTACACCTTC
cdr3_aa: CASSARDAKSGGYTF

v_call: TRBV28
d_call: .
j_call: TRBJ1-1
clone_size: few
cdr3_nt: TGTGCCAGCTCACCTTACTCCGGTTCTTCCTGGGGCACTGAAGCTTTCTTT
cdr3_aa: CASSPYSGSSWGTEAFF

v_call: TRBV6-6
d_call: TRBD1
j_call: TRBJ2-4
clone_size: few
cdr3_nt: TGTGCCAGCAGTTACAGTGGACAGGGGTTAAACATTCAGTACTTC
cdr3_aa: CASSYSGQGLNIQYF

v_call: TRBV20-1
d_call: .
j_call: TRBJ1-1
clone_size: many
cdr3_nt: TGCAGTGCTAGAGAAGTCAACCTGAACACTGAAGCTTTCTTT
cdr3_aa: CSAREVNLNTEAFF

v_call: TRBV6-2/TRBV6-3
d_call: .
j_call: TRBJ2-1
clone_size: .
cdr3_nt: TGTGCCAGCACCATCACTACAGGGGAGGTCTACAATGAGCAGTTCTTC
cdr3_aa: CASTITTGEVYNEQFF

v_call: TRBV7-2
d_call: TRBD2
j_call: TRBJ2-3
clone_size: .
cdr3_nt: TGTGCCAGCAGCTTAGACGGACTAGCGGGAGTGTTAGATACGCAGTATTTT
cdr3_aa: CASSLDGLAGVLDTQYF

v_call: TRBV7-2
d_call: .
j_call: TRBJ2-7
clone_size: .
cdr3_nt: TGTGCCAGCATCCTGGGTTATCCCTCCTACGAGCAGTACTTC
cdr3_aa: CASILGYPSYEQYF

v_call: TRBV6-2/TRBV6-3
d_call: .
j_call: TRBJ2-1
clone_size: many
cdr3_nt: TGTGCCAGCAGTTACTCGGCGGAGCAGTTCTTC
cdr3_aa: CASSYSAEQFF

v_call: TRBV20-1
d_call: .
j_call: TRBJ1-5
clone_size: .
cdr3_nt: TGCAGTGCCGCTCCTGCCGGGGGCAGGAGCAATCAGCCCCAGCATTTT
cdr3_aa: CSAAPAGGRSNQPQHF

v_call: TRBV20-1
d_call: TRBD2
j_call: TRBJ2-1
clone_size: .
cdr3_nt: TGCAGTGCTAGAGATGGGCTAGCGGGAGTCTACAATGAGCAGTTCTTC
cdr3_aa: CSARDGLAGVYNEQFF

v_call: TRBV6-6
d_call: TRBD1
j_call: TRBJ2-1
clone_size: .
cdr3_nt: TGTGCCAGCAGTTATGGGCAGGGGGCGATTGGTGAGCAGTTCTTC
cdr3_aa: CASSYGQGAIGEQFF

v_call: TRBV4-1
d_call: .
j_call: TRBJ1-3
clone_size: few
cdr3_nt: TGCGCCAGCAGCCAAGGCGTAAACTCTGGAAACACCATATATTTT
cdr3_aa: CASSQGVNSGNTIYF

v_call: TRBV28
d_call: TRBD1
j_call: TRBJ1-1
clone_size: .
cdr3_nt: TGTGCCAGCAGTTCAGACAGGGGGTGGACTGAAGCTTTCTTT
cdr3_aa: CASSSDRGWTEAFF

v_call: TRBV20-1
d_call: TRBD1
j_call: TRBJ1-5
clone_size: .
cdr3_nt: TGCAGTGCTAGAAGAGGACAGGGGGATCAGCCCCAGCATTTT
cdr3_aa: CSARRGQGDQPQHF

v_call: TRBV7-9
d_call: TRBD1
j_call: TRBJ2-7
clone_size: few
cdr3_nt: TGTGCCAGCTGGACAGGGGCAGGACCCTACGAGCAGTACTTC
cdr3_aa: CASWTGAGPYEQYF

v_call: TRBV6-6
d_call: TRBD2
j_call: TRBJ2-3
clone_size: .
cdr3_nt: TGTGCCAGCAGTTACGGGACTAGCGGTAGGGATACGCAGTATTTT
cdr3_aa: CASSYGTSGRDTQYF

v_call: TRBV28
d_call: TRBD2
j_call: TRBJ2-3
clone_size: .
cdr3_nt: TGTGCCAGCAGGCGGACTAGCGGGAGAGGAGATACGCAGTATTTT
cdr3_aa: CASRRTSGRGDTQYF

v_call: TRBV5-4
d_call: TRBD1
j_call: TRBJ2-3
clone_size: few
cdr3_nt: TGTGCCAGCCAGGGACAGGTATTATCAGATACGCAGTATTTT
cdr3_aa: CASQGQVLSDTQYF

v_call: TRBV6-1
d_call: TRBD1
j_call: TRBJ2-1
clone_size: many
cdr3_nt: TGTGCCAGCAGTTTCACAGGGGGAAATGAGCAGTTCTTC
cdr3_aa: CASSFTGGNEQFF

v_call: TRBV7-2
d_call: TRBD2
j_call: TRBJ2-4
clone_size: .
cdr3_nt: TGTGCCAGCAGCTCAACCAGGACTAGCGGGAAAAACATTCAGTACTTC
cdr3_aa: CASSSTRTSGKNIQYF

v_call: TRBV6-2/TRBV6-3
d_call: .
j_call: TRBJ2-1
clone_size: .
cdr3_nt: TGTGCCAGCAGTGTAATGGGGAGTTTAGGCAATGAGCAGTTCTTC
cdr3_aa: CASSVMGSLGNEQFF

v_call: TRBV12-3/TRBV12-4
d_call: .
j_call: TRBJ1-4
clone_size: .
cdr3_nt: TGTGCCAGCAGTTTTTCCCAAGACGGTGAACTGTTTTTT
cdr3_aa: CASSFSQDGELFF